The T cell receptor (beta chain) under discussion was sequenced for a study of tumor and adjacent non-tumor tissue in lung cancer. Study-level background: Patients were aged roughly 31 to 76, roughly nine men and 5 women, stage I to III. Some 4.2 million productive TCRbeta reads were obtained per sample on average.

This CDR3 comprises 13 residues. Germline assignment: CDR1 SGHAT and CDR2 FQNNGV. About this clonotype: Since no conserved phenylalanine or tryptophan closes the CDR3, a read error is the likely cause.

TCRbeta libraries were built with three rounds of nested PCR, modified from ARM-PCR. TCRdb independently ran MiXCR on the multiplex PCR reads; one entry per CDR3 protein. This sample has 90,000 to 100,000 distinct CDR3 sequences, with about 80% found just once. RNA was extracted from bulk tissue without any cell sorting. The normal lung tissue was taken more than 3 cm from the tumor edge. Chemotherapy-naive patients with new lung cancer underwent thoracic surgery in China, August–late 2014. The specimen sequenced was distant non-tumor lung tissue. The chain has TRBV11-2 and TRBJ2-1; D is uncertain. The sequence was collected from a man aged 55 to 70 with small cell lung cancer. The DNA for the CDR3 is TGTACCGGCAGCTTCGTGCTCAACAATGAGCAGTTCATC. Residues: CTGSFVLNNEQFI.